A single sample gave rise to the 24 T cell receptor beta chains below, sequenced in a study of blood T cell repertoires in COVID-19. Libraries were prepared by immunoSEQ multiplex PCR; TCRdb keeps only in-frame clonotypes and omits some of them. The table has about 360,000 clones, roughly four fifths seen once. The sample was peripheral blood. These receptors came from a human donor with acute or convalescent COVID-19. The donor label of this sample is uncertain.

The V call is TRBV11-2, the J call TRBJ1-2, with 10 bases matching TRBD1. CDR3 length equals 15 residues. CDR1 and CDR2 from the germline V gene are SGHAT and FQNNGV. The V gene end was trimmed by 3 bases and the J gene end by 3 bases; junction bases not matched to a gene: 4. The CDR3: CASSFKGQGYYGYTF. CDR3 nucleotides: TGTGCCAGCAGCTTTAAGGGACAGGGGTACTATGGCTACACCTTC.

The rearrangement joins TRBV29-1 to TRBJ1-5; TRBD1 matches 8 bases. Germline V gene sequence: CDR1 SQVTM, CDR2 ANQGSEA. The CDR3 consists of 17 residues. The junction had 12 bases not matched to a gene; V was cut back by 5 bases and J by 0 bases. The CDR3 region has the DNA TGCAGCGTTCTCCGGGACAGGCCACAGTATAGCAATCAGCCCCAGCATTTT. This sequence encodes CSVLRDRPQYSNQPQHF.

As DNA, the CDR3 is TGTGCCAGCAGTGAATCCCAGGCTATCTATGGCTACACCTTC. It specifies CASSESQAIYGYTF. V is TRBV2 and J is TRBJ1-2; no clear D. This CDR3 contains 14 residues. Germline V gives CDR1 SNHLY, CDR2 FYNNEI. The germline V and J ends were trimmed by 2 bases and 4 bases, with 11 bases remaining between them.

The rearrangement uses TRBV10-3 and TRBJ2-1, with TRBD2 identical over 9 bases. J lost 6 bases, V lost 6 bases, and 3 bases had no gene match. The CDR3 length is 13 residues. Germline V gene data show CDR1 as ENHRY and CDR2 as SYGVKD. CDR3 nucleotides: TGTGCCATCAGAGAGGGACTAGCCAATGAGCAGTTCTTC. Amino acid sequence: CAIREGLANEQFF.

The rearrangement joins TRBV6-1 to TRBJ1-2, with TRBD1 identical over 7 bases. The junction had 10 bases not matched to a gene; V was cut back by 2 bases and J by 1 base. Germline values: CDR1 MNHNS, CDR2 SASEGT. The CDR3 contains 17 residues. CDR3 amino acids: CASSELSGQSLNYGYTF. The CDR3 nucleotides are TGTGCCAGCAGTGAATTGTCGGGACAGTCCCTTAACTATGGCTACACCTTC.

The rearrangement joins TRBV18 to TRBJ1-2; no firm D call. Germline V gene lookup returns CDR1 KGHSH and CDR2 LQKENI. This CDR3 has 14 amino acids. V was trimmed by 1 base and J by 6 bases, leaving 12 bases between them. This chain's CDR3 is CASSPQARGDGYTF. CDR3 nucleotide sequence: TGTGCCAGCTCACCACAGGCTAGAGGTGATGGCTACACCTTC.

This clone has more than one count but fewer than ten. The chain employs TRBV29-1 and TRBJ1-2, with D possibly matching TRBD1 (6 bases). Germline V lookup: CDR1 SQVTM, CDR2 ANQGSEA. CDR3 length equals 13 residues. Trimming took off 3 bases at V and 6 bases at J, with 14 bases between the two ends. The CDR3 reads CSVDLDRQNGYTF. CDR3 coding DNA: TGCAGCGTTGACCTGGACAGACAAAATGGCTACACCTTC.

The chain is built from TRBV25-1 and TRBJ1-3; TRBD1 matches at 10 bases. The junction had 8 bases not matched to a gene; V was cut back by 4 bases and J by 2 bases. The CDR3 loop spans 17 amino acids. Germline values: CDR1 MGHDK, CDR2 SYGVNS. The CDR3 is CASSGGQGRFTGNTIYF. The CDR3 region has the DNA TGTGCCAGCAGTGGGGGACAGGGGAGATTCACTGGAAACACCATATATTTT.

Note on this clone: The same CDR3 arises from other DNA sequences in this sample as well. The chain links TRBV28 to TRBJ1-2, with a possible D match to TRBD1 (5 bases). Germline values: CDR1 MDHEN, CDR2 SYDVKM. Trimming stripped 3 bases from V and 0 bases from J, with 8 bases between. This CDR3 has 14 amino acids. CDR3 DNA sequence: TGTGCCAGCAGTTTCGGGGGGGCTAACTATGGCTACACCTTC. This codes for CASSFGGANYGYTF.

This sequence joins TRBV3-1 (or the pseudogene TRBV3-2) and TRBJ2-1; TRBD2 matches at 8 bases. The V segment lost 1 base and the J segment 7 bases; nucleotides outside the gene matches: 12. Germline V gene sequence: CDR1 LGHDT, CDR2 YNNKEL (reference sequence). This CDR3 is 17 amino acids long. The CDR3 reads CASSQGARTSRKNEQFF. CDR3 DNA sequence: TGTGCCAGCAGCCAAGGGGCCCGGACTAGCAGGAAAAATGAGCAGTTCTTC.

The chain has TRBV7-9 and TRBJ2-5; TRBD2 aligns across 7 bases. The CDR3 contains 16 residues. From germline, CDR1 is SEHNR and CDR2 FQNEAQ (reference sequence). Losses at the gene ends were 6 bases for V and 5 bases for J; bases not matched to a gene: 15. The CDR3 region is CASSFRPNGRLETQYF. The CDR3 DNA reads as TGTGCCAGCAGTTTCAGACCTAACGGGAGGTTGGAGACCCAGTACTTC.

The chain links TRBV19 to TRBJ2-2; TRBD1 is a possible D gene (6 bases). This CDR3 is built from 16 residues. The germline V gene has CDR1 LNHDA and CDR2 SQIVND (reference sequence). The ends were cut back, 7 bases at V and 4 bases at J, with 19 bases in the middle. The DNA of the CDR3 is TGTGCCAGTACCCCCTGGGGGCGACCGTCCACCGGGGAGCTGTTTTTT. Translating it yields CASTPWGRPSTGELFF.

The chain couples TRBV5-1 to TRBJ2-3; 13 nucleotides match TRBD2. The CDR3 runs to 16 residues. Germline CDR1 is SGHRS and CDR2 is YFSETQ. The V and J ends lost 4 bases and 9 bases, in that order; junction bases with no gene match: 11. The CDR3 DNA sequence: TGCGCCAGCAGCAGCACTAGCGGGGGGGCGAGGCACACGCAGTATTTT. Its translation is CASSSTSGGARHTQYF. Full variable domain (outside the CDR3, taken from reference TRBV5-1 and TRBJ2-3): KAGVTQTPRYLIKTRGQQVTLSCSPISGHRSVSWYQQTPGQGLQFLFEYFSETQRNKGNFPGRFSGRQFSNSRSEMNVSTLELGDSALYLCASSSTSGGARHTQYFGPGTRLTVL.

The V gene is TRBV3-1 (or the pseudogene TRBV3-2), the J gene TRBJ2-5; D is possibly TRBD2 (5 bases). V lost 2 bases and J 10 bases, leaving 23 bases between the germline ends. CDR1 is LGHDT and CDR2 is YNNKEL in the germline V gene (reference sequence). This CDR3 spans 16 amino acids. This CDR3 reads CASSQQLGSGPYGQYF. The CDR3 DNA is TGTGCCAGCAGCCAACAACTAGGGAGCGGTCCGTACGGCCAGTACTTC.

The V gene is TRBV19, the J gene TRBJ1-5; D might be TRBD1 (5 bases). The V and J ends lost 4 bases and 4 bases respectively, with 8 bases between them. This CDR3 region has 13 residues. Germline-derived CDR1 and CDR2 are LNHDA and SQIVND (reference sequence). The CDR3 spells CASSKGRNQPQHF. Written as DNA, the CDR3 is TGTGCCAGTAGTAAGGGGCGAAATCAGCCCCAGCATTTT.

This chain uses TRBV19 with TRBJ1-5; D call uncertain. Germline values: CDR1 LNHDA, CDR2 SQIVND (reference sequence). V was clipped by 3 bases and J by 4 bases, with 10 bases between them. The CDR3 covers 14 residues. The CDR3 nucleotides read TGTGCCAGTAGTATTATTACAGATAATCAGCCCCAGCATTTT. It yields the protein CASSIITDNQPQHF.

V usage is TRBV28 and J usage is TRBJ1-5; D remains ambiguous. Trimming took 5 bases from V and 2 from J, leaving 16 bases between them. CDR3 length: 16 amino acids. From germline, CDR1 is MDHEN and CDR2 SYDVKM. The CDR3 is CASSKNRETRNQPQHF. The DNA of the CDR3 is TGTGCCAGCAGTAAAAACCGGGAGACACGCAATCAGCCCCAGCATTTT.

The rearrangement joins TRBV2 to TRBJ2-7; 8 bases fit TRBD1. The CDR3 runs to 15 residues. Trimming at V came to 4 bases and at J to 5 bases, leaving 10 bases not matched to a gene. Per the germline V gene, CDR1 is SNHLY and CDR2 is FYNNEI. The DNA for the CDR3 is TGTGCCAGCAGTGCAGACAGGGGAATACTACACGAGCAGTACTTC. It yields the protein CASSADRGILHEQYF.

The rearrangement uses TRBV5-1 and TRBJ2-1, with 12 bases aligning to TRBD2. CDR3 length: 16 amino acids. CDR1 is SGHRS and CDR2 is YFSETQ in the germline V gene. With V trimmed by 4 bases and J by 4 bases, 6 bases remained unmatched. CDR3 nucleotides: TGCGCCAGCAGCCAGATTGGGACTAGCGGGTACAATGAGCAGTTCTTC. Encoded protein: CASSQIGTSGYNEQFF.

This clone has only a few counts. The chain is built from TRBV23-1 and TRBJ1-1; D possibly corresponds to TRBD1 (6 bases). TRBV23-1 is known as an ORF, though its function is uncertain. V lost 0 bases to trimming and J lost 2 bases, with 7 bases between them. The CDR3 runs 14 residues. DNA for the CDR3: TGCGCCAGCAGTCAATCGGACAGAAACACTGAAGCTTTCTTT. Amino acid sequence: CASSQSDRNTEAFF.

This clone came up a few times. This chain links TRBV7-2 with TRBJ2-7; 9 bases are shared with TRBD2. Germline V lookup: CDR1 SGHTA, CDR2 FQGNSA. The CDR3 is 16 amino acids. With 6 bases clipped from V and 1 base from J, the junction kept 10 bases outside the gene matches. The CDR3 region is CASRASGGTASYEQYF. The DNA of the CDR3 is TGTGCCAGCAGAGCAAGCGGGGGGACAGCTTCCTACGAGCAGTACTTC.

The chain links TRBV29-1 to TRBJ1-2, with 7 bases aligning to TRBD1. This CDR3 is built from 11 residues. Losses at the gene ends were 7 bases for V and 8 bases for J; bases not matched to a gene: 7. Germline loops: CDR1 SQVTM, CDR2 ANQGSEA. CDR3 region: CSAGQEKGYTF. CDR3 sequence (DNA): TGCAGCGCCGGACAGGAGAAGGGCTACACCTTC.

The chain employs TRBV4-1 and TRBJ1-4, with D maybe TRBD1 (5 bases). CDR3 length: 16 amino acids. CDR1 and CDR2 from the germline V gene are MGHRA and YSYEKL. Trimming left V 1 base short and J 0 bases short, with 9 bases between. As DNA, the CDR3 is TGCGCCAGCAGCCAAGGGGGGGGACCAACTAATGAAAAACTGTTTTTT. Protein product: CASSQGGGPTNEKLFF.

This chain uses TRBV10-3 with TRBJ1-2; 7 bases are shared with TRBD1. CDR3 size: 13 residues. Per germline, CDR1 ENHRY and CDR2 SYGVKD. The V segment lost 6 bases and the J segment 4 bases; nucleotides outside the gene matches: 5. CDR3 residues: CAISGQDFYGYTF. The CDR3 nucleotides are TGTGCCATCAGCGGACAGGACTTCTATGGCTACACCTTC.